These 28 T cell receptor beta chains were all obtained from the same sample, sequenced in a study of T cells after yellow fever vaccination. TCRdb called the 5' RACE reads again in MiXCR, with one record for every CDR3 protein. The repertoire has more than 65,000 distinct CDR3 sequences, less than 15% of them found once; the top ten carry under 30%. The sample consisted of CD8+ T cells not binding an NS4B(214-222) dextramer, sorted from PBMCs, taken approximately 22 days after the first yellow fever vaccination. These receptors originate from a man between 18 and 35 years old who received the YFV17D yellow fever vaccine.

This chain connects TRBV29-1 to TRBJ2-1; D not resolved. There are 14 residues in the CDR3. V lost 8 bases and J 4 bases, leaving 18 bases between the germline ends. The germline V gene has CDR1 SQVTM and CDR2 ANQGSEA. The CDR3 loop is CSIGEQPGYNEQFF. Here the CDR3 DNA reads TGCAGCATTGGGGAACAGCCTGGGTACAATGAGCAGTTCTTC.

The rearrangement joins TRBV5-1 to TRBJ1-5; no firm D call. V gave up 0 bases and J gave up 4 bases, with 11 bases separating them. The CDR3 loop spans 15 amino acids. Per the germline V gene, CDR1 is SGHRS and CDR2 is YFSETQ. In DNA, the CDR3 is TGCGCCAGCAGCTTGGGGGTACTGCCTAATCAGCCCCAGCATTTT. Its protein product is CASSLGVLPNQPQHF.

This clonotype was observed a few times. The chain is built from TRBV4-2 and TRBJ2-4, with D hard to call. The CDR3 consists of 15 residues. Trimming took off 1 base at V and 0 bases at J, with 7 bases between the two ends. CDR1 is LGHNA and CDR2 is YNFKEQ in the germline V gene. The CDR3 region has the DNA TGTGCCAGCAGCCAAGCTACATTAGCCAAAAACATTCAGTACTTC. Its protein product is CASSQATLAKNIQYF.

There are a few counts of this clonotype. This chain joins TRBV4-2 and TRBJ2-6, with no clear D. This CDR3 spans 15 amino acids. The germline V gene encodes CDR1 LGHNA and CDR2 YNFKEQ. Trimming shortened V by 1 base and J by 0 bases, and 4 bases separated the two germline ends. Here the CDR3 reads CASSQADSGANVLTF. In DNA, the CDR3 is TGTGCCAGCAGCCAAGCCGACTCTGGGGCCAACGTCCTGACTTTC.

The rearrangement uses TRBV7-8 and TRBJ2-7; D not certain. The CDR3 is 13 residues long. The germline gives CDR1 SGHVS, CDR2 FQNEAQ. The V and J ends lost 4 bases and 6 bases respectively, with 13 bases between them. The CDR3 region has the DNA TGTGCCAGCAGCTCTGTGTCCCTATCCGAGCAGTACTTC. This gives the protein CASSSVSLSEQYF.

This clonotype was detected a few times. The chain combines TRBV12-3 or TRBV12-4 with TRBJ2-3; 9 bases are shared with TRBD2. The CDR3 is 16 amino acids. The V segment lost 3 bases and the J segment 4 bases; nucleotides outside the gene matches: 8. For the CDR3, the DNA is TGTGCCAGCAGTTTTCTCGGCGGGGGGGCCCCAGATACGCAGTATTTT. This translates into CASSFLGGGAPDTQYF.

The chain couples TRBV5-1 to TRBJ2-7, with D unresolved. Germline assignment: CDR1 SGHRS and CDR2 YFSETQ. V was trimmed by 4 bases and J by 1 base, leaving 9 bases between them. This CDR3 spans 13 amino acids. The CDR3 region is CASSPLTSYEQYF. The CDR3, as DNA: TGCGCCAGCAGCCCGCTTACATCCTACGAGCAGTACTTC.

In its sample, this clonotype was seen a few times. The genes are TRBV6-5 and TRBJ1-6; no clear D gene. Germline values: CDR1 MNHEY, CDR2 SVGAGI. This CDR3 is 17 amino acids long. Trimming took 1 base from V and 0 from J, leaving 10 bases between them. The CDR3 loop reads CASSYLTASSYNSPLHF. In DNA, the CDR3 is TGTGCCAGCAGTTACTTAACAGCGAGCTCCTATAATTCACCCCTCCACTTT.

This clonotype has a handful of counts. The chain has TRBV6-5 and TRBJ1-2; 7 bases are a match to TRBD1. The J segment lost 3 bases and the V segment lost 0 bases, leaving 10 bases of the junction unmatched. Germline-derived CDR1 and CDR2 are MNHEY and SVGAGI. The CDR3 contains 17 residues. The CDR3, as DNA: TGTGCCAGCAGTTACTCTGACACAGGGGCAGGTGACTATGGCTACACCTTC. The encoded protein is CASSYSDTGAGDYGYTF.

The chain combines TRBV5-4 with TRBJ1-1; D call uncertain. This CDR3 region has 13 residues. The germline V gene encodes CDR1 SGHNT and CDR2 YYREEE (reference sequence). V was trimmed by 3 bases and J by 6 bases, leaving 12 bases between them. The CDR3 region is CASSYVGKAEAFF. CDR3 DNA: TGTGCCAGCAGCTACGTTGGTAAGGCTGAAGCTTTCTTT.

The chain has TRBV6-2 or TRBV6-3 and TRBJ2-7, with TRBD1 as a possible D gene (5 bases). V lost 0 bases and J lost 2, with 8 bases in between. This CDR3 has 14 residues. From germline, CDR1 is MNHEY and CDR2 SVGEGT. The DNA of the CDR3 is TGTGCCAGCAGTTACTCAGGGGCCCCCTACGAGCAGTACGTC. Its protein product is CASSYSGAPYEQYV.

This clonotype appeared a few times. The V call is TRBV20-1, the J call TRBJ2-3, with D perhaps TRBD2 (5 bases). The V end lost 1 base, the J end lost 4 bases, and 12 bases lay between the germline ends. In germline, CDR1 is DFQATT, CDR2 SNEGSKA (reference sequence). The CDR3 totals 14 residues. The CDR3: CSARVSGDSDTQYF. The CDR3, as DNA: TGCAGTGCTAGAGTTTCCGGGGATTCAGATACGCAGTATTTT.

The CDR3 reads CASSQGGSWEQYF. Written as DNA, the CDR3 is TGCGCCAGCAGCCAGGGGGGATCATGGGAGCAGTACTTC. This rearrangement joins TRBV4-3 to TRBJ2-7, with a tentative D call TRBD2 (6 bases). The V end lost 3 bases, the J end lost 7 bases, and 13 bases lay between the germline ends. Per germline, CDR1 LGHNA and CDR2 YSLEER. This CDR3 spans 13 amino acids.

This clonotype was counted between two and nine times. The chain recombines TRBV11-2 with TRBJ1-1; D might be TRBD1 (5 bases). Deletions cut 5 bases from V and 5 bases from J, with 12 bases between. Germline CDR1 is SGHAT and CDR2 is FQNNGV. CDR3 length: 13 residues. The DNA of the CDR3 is TGTGCCAGCAGCGGCGGGGGAGGAACTGAAGCTTTCTTT. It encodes CASSGGGGTEAFF.

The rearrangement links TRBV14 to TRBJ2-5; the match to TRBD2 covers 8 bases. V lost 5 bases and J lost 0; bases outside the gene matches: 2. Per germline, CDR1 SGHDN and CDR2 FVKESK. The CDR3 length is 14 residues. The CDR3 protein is CASSTSGYQETQYF. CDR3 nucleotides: TGTGCCAGCAGCACTAGCGGTTACCAAGAGACCCAGTACTTC.

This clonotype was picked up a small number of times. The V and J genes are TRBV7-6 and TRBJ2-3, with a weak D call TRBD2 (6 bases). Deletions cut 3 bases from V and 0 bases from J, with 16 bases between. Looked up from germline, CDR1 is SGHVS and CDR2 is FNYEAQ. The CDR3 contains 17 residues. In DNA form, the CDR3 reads TGTGCCAGCAGCTTGCTCGGCGGGGATACTAGCACAGATACGCAGTATTTT. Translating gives CASSLLGGDTSTDTQYF.

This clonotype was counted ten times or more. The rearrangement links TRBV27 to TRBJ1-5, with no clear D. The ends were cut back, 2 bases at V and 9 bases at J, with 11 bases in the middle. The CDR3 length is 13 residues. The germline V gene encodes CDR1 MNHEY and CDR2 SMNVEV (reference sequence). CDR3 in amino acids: CASSLRRAGPQHF. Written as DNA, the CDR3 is TGTGCCAGCAGTTTAAGAAGAGCCGGGCCCCAGCATTTT.

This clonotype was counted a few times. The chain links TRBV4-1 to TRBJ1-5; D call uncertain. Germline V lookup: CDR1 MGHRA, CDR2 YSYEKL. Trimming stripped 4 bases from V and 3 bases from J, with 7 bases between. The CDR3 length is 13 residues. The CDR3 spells CASSRFINQPQHF. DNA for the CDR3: TGCGCCAGCAGCCGGTTTATCAATCAGCCCCAGCATTTT.

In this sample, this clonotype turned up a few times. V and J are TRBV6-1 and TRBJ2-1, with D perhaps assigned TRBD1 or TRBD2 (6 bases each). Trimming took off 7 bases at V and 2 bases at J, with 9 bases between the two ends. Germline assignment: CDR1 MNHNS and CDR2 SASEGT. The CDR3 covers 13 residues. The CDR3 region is CASTGGTYNEQFF. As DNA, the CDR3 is TGTGCCAGCACCGGGGGCACCTACAATGAGCAGTTCTTC.

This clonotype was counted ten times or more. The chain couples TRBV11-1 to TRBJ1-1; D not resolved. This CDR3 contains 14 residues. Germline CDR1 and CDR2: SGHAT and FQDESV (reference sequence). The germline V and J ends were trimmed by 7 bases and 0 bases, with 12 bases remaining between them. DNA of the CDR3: TGTGCCAGCAATTCGAGGGCCATGAACACTGAAGCTTTCTTT. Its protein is CASNSRAMNTEAFF.

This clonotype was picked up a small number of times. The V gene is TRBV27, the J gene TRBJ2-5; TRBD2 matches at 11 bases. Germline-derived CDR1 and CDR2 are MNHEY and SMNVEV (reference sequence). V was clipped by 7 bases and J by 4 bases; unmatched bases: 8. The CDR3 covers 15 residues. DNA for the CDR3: TGTGCCAGCACCGATAGACTAGCGGGACCAGAGACCCAGTACTTC. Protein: CASTDRLAGPETQYF.

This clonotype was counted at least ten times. In DNA, the CDR3 is TGTGCCAGCAGCTTTAGGACAGTCCAAGAGACCCAGTACTTC. Translated, it gives CASSFRTVQETQYF. J is TRBJ2-5 and V is TRBV12-3 or TRBV12-4; possibly TRBD1 for D (6 bases). Trimming took 6 bases from V and 1 from J, leaving 12 bases between them. The CDR3 spans 14 residues.

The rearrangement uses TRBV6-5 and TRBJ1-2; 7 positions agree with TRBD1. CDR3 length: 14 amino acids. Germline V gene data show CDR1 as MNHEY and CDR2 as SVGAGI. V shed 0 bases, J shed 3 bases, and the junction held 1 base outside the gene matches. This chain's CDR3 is CASSYSGTDYGYTF. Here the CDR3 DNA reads TGTGCCAGCAGTTACTCCGGGACAGACTATGGCTACACCTTC.

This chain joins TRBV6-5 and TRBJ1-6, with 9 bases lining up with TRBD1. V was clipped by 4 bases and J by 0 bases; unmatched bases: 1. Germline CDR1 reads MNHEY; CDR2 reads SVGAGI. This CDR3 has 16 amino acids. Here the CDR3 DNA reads TGTGCCAGCAGTTCGGGACAGGGCTCCTATAATTCACCCCTCCACTTT. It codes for CASSSGQGSYNSPLHF.

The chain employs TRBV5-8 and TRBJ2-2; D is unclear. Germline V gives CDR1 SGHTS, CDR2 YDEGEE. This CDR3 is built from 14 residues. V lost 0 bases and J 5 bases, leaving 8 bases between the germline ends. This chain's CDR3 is CASSLGLKTGELFF. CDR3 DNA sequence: TGTGCCAGCAGCTTGGGCCTCAAAACCGGGGAGCTGTTTTTT.

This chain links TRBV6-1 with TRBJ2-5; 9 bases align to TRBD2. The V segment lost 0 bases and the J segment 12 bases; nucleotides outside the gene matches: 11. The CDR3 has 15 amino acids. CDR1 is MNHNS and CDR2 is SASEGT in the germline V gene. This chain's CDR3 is CASSEARLAGPKEYF. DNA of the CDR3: TGTGCCAGCAGTGAAGCGCGGCTAGCGGGGCCCAAAGAGTACTTC.

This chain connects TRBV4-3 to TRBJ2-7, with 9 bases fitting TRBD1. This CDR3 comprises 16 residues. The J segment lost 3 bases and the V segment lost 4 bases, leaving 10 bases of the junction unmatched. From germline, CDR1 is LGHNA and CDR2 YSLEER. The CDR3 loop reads CASSLASGQGHYEQYF. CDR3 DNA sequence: TGCGCCAGCAGCCTAGCTTCGGGACAGGGCCACTACGAGCAGTACTTC.

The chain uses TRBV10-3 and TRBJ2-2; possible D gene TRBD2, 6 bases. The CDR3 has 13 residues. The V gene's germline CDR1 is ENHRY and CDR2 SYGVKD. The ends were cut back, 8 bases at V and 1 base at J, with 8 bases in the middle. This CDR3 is CAISGENTGELFF. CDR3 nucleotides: TGTGCCATCTCGGGGGAGAACACCGGGGAGCTGTTTTTT.